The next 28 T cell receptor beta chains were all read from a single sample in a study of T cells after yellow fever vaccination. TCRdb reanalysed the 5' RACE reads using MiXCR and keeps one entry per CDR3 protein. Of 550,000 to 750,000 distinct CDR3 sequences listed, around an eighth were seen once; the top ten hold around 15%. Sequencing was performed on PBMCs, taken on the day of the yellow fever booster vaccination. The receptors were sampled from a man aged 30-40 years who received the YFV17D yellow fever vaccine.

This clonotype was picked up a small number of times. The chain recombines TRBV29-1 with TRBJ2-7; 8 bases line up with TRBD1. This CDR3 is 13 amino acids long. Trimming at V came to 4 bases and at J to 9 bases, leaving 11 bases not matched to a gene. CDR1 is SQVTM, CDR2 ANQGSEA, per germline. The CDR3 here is CSVGKGQGTGQYF. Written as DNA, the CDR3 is TGCAGCGTTGGGAAAGGGCAGGGGACAGGGCAGTACTTC.

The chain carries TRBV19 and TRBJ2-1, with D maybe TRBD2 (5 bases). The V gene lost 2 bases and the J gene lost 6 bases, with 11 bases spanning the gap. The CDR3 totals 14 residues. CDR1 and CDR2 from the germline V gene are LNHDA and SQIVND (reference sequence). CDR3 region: CASSINPGVNEQFF. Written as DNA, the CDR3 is TGTGCCAGTAGTATAAACCCCGGGGTCAATGAGCAGTTCTTC.

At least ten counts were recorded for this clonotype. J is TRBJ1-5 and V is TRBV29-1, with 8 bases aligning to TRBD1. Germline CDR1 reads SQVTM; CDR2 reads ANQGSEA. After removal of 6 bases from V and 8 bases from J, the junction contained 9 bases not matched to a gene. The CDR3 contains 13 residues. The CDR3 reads CSVDTGGGEPQHF. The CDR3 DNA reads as TGCAGCGTAGACACAGGGGGAGGTGAGCCCCAGCATTTT. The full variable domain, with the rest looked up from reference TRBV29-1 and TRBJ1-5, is SAVISQKPSRDICQRGTSLTIQCQVDSQVTMMFWYRQQPGQSLTLIATANQGSEATYESGFVIDKFPISRPNLTFSTLTVSNMSPEDSSIYLCSVDTGGGEPQHFGDGTRLSIL.

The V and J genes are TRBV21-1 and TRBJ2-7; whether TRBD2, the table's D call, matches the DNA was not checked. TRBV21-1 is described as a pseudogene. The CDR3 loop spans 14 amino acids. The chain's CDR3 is CATWCLAGDYEQYF. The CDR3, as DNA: TGTGCCACCTGGTGTCTAGCGGGAGACTACGAGCAGTACTTC.

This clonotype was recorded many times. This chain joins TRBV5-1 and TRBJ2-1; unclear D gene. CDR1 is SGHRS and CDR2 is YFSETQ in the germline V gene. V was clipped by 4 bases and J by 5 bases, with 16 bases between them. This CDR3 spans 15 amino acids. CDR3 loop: CASSGAVGSHNEQFF. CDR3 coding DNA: TGCGCCAGCAGCGGCGCAGTTGGGTCACACAATGAGCAGTTCTTC.

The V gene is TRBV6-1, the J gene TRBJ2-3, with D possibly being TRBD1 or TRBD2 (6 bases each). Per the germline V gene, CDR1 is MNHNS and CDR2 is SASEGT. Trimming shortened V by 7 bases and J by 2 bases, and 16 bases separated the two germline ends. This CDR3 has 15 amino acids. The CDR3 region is CASKSGGGFTDTQYF. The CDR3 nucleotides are TGTGCCAGCAAGTCAGGAGGGGGTTTCACAGATACGCAGTATTTT.

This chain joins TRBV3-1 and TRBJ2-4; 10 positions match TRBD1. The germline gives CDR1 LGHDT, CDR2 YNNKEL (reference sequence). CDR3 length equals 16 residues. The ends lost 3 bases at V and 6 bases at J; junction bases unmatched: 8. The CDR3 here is CASSQNWRDRGNIQYF. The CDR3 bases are TGTGCCAGCAGCCAGAACTGGAGGGACAGGGGAAACATTCAGTACTTC.

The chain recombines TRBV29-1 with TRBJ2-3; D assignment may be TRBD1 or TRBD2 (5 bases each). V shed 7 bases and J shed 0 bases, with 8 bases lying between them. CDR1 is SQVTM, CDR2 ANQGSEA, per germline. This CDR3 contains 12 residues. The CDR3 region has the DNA TGCAGCGAACGGGACAGCACAGATACGCAGTATTTT. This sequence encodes CSERDSTDTQYF.

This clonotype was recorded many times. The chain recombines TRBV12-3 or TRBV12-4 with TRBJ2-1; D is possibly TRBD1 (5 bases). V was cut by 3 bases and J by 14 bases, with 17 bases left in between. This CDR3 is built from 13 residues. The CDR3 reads CASSFRYAGLKFF. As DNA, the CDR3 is TGTGCCAGCAGTTTTAGGTATGCAGGGTTGAAGTTCTTC.

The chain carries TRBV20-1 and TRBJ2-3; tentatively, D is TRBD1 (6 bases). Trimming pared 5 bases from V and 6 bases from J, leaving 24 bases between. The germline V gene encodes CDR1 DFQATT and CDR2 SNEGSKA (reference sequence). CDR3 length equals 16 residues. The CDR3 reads CSAETGDPRNPDTQYF. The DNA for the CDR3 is TGCAGTGCTGAGACAGGAGATCCCCGAAACCCTGATACGCAGTATTTT.

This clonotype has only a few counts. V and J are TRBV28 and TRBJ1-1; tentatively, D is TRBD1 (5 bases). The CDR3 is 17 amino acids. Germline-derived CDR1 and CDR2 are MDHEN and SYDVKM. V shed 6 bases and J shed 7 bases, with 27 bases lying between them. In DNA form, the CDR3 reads TGTGCCAGCAGCGCTATGGGGGGGGTAGGACGGCGGGGTGAAGCTTTCTTT. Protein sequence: CASSAMGGVGRRGEAFF.

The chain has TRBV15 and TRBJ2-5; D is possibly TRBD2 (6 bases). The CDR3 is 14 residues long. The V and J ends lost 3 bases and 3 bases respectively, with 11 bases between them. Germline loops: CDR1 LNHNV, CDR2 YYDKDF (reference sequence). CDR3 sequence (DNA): TGTGCCACCAGCAGCCGGGAGCTAGAAGAGACCCAGTACTTC. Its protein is CATSSRELEETQYF.

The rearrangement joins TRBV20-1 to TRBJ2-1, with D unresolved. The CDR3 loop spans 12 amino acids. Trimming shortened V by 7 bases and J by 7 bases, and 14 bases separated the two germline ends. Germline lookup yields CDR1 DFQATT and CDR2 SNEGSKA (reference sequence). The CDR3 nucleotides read TGCAGTGTTAGTTTGGGCGCGAATGAGCAGTTCTTC. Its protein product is CSVSLGANEQFF.

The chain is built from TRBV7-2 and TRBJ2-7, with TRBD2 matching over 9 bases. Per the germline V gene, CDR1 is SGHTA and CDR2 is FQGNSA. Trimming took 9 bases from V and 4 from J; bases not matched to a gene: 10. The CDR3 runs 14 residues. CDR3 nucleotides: TGTGCCAGTAGCGGGAGAGGCGGTCGGTACGAGCAGTACTTC. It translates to CASSGRGGRYEQYF.

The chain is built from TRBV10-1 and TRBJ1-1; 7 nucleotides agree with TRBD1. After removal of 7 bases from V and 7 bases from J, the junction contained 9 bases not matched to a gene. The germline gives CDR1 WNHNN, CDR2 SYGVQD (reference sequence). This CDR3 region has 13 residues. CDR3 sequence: CASKGALSDEAFF. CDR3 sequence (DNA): TGCGCCAGCAAGGGGGCTTTGTCAGATGAAGCTTTCTTT.

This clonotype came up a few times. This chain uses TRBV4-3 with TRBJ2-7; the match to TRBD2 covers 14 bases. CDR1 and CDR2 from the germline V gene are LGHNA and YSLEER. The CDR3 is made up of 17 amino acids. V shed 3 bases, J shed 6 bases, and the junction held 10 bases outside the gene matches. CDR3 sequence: CASSQETSGRAFREQYF. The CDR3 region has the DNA TGCGCCAGCAGCCAGGAGACTAGCGGGAGGGCCTTTCGCGAGCAGTACTTC.

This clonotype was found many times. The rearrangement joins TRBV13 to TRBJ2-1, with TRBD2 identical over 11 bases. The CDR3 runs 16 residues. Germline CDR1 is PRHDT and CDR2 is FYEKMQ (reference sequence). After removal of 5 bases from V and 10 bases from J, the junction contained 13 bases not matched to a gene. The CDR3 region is CASSPRVASGRHEQFF. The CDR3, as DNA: TGTGCCAGCAGCCCCAGGGTGGCTAGCGGGAGGCACGAGCAGTTCTTC.

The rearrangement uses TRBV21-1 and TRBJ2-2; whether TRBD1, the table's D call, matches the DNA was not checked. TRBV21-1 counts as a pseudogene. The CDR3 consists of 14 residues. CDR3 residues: CASPGRPGVGELFF. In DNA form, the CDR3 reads TGTGCCAGCCCCGGCCGGCCAGGAGTCGGGGAGCTGTTTTTT.

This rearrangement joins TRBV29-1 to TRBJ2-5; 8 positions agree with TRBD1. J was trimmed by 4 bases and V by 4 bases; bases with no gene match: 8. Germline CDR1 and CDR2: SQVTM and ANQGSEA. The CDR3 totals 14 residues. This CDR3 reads CSVGFRTGTETQYF. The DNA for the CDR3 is TGCAGCGTTGGGTTCAGGACAGGGACAGAGACCCAGTACTTC.

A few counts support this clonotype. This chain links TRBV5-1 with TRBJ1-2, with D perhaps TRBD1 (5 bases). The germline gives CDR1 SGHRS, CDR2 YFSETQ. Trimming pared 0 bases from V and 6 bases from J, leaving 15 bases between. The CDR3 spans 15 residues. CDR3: CASSLAGLTRNGYTF. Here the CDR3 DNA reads TGCGCCAGCAGCTTGGCGGGGCTAACCAGGAATGGCTACACCTTC.

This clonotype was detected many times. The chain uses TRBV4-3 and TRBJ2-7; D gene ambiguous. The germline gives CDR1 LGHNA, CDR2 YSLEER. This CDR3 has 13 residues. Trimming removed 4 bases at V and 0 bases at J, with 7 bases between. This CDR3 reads CASSPPGSYEQYF. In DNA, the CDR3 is TGCGCCAGCAGCCCCCCGGGCTCCTACGAGCAGTACTTC.

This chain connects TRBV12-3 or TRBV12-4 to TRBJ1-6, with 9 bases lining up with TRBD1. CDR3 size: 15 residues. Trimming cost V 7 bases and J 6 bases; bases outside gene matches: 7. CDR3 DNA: TGTGCCAGCACCCGCACGGGACAGGGTAATTCACCCCTCCACTTT. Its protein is CASTRTGQGNSPLHF.

CDR3 sequence reads: CSALLGGRGNTEAFF. In DNA, the CDR3 is TGCAGTGCCCTTCTAGGGGGGAGGGGGAACACTGAAGCTTTCTTT. V and J are TRBV20-1 and TRBJ1-1, with D possibly TRBD1 on 6 matching bases. The CDR3 consists of 15 residues. Looked up from germline, CDR1 is DFQATT and CDR2 is SNEGSKA (reference sequence). The V gene lost 6 bases and the J gene lost 1 base, with 18 bases spanning the gap.

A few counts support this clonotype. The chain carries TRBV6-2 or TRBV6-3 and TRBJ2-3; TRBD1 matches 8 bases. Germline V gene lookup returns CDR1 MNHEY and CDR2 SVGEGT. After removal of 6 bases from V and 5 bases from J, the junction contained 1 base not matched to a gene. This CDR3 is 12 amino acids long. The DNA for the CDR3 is TGTGCCAGCAGCACAGGGGGAGATACGCAGTATTTT. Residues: CASSTGGDTQYF.

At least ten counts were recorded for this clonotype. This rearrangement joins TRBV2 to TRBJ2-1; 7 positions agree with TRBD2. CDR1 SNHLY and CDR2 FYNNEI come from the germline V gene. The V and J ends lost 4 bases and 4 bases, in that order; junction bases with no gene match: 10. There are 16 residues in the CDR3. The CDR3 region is CASSGPGEAGYNEQFF. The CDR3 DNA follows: TGTGCCAGCAGTGGACCCGGAGAAGCGGGATACAATGAGCAGTTCTTC.

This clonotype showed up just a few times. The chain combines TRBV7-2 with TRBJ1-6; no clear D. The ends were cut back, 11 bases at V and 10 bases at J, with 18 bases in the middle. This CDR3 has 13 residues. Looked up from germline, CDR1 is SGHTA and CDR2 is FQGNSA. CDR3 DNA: TGTGCCGGTGCGGAGGGCCTAGGGTCACCCCTCCACTTT. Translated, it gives CAGAEGLGSPLHF.

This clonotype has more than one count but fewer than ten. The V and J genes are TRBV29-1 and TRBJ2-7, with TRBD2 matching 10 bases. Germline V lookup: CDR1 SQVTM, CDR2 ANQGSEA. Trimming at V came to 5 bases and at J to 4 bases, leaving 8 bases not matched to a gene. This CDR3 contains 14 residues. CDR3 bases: TGCAGCGTTAGAGGACTAGCGGAGGGTTACGAGCAGTACTTC. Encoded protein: CSVRGLAEGYEQYF.

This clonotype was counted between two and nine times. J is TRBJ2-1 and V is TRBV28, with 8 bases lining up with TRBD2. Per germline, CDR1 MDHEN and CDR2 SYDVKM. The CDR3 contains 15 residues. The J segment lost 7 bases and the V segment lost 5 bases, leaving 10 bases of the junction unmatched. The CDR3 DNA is TGTGCCAGCAGTCCACATAGCGGGAACCGGAATGAGCAGTTCTTC. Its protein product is CASSPHSGNRNEQFF.